This T cell receptor beta chain was profiled in a study of neurological immune-mediated disorders. About the study: About 90% of the 34 multiple sclerosis patients had relapsing-remitting disease; 3 had secondary progressive.

MiXCR, run by TCRdb on the 5' RACE reads, gives a single entry per CDR3 protein. Among under 75,000 distinct CDR3 sequences, more than 3% were seen once, and the ten largest hold approximately 7%. This clonotype was observed many times. The CDR3 consists of 14 residues. The V end was cut by 5 bases, the J end by 0 bases, with 11 bases between. In germline, CDR1 is LGHNA, CDR2 YNFKEQ. Sequencing was done on a sample of PBMCs. The chain carries TRBV4-2 and TRBJ2-7, with D tentatively TRBD2 (6 bases). The receptor comes from a woman aged 60-70 years with multiple sclerosis. In nucleotides, the CDR3 is TGTGCCAGCAGCTTACAGCGGGTCTCCTACGAGCAGTACTTC. This sequence encodes CASSLQRVSYEQYF.